The rows below give T cell receptor beta chains drawn from one sample of a study of cytomegalovirus exposure and HLA in healthy donors. The data were produced by immunoSEQ multiplex PCR, yet TCRdb's version contains in-frame clones alone and is incomplete. In the table there are 74,000 or so clones, 75% to 85% of which are singletons. The material sequenced was PBMCs. The receptors come from a man aged 50-59 years in good health and CMV-seropositive. The CDR3 runs from the conserved cysteine through the conserved F or W. A D gene is named only where the DNA matches it firmly. Size values are once, few and many counts, or a class for expanded clones, and some rows have none.

clone size: NA
V gene: TRBV7-3
D gene: TRBD1
CDR3 length: 16
J gene: TRBJ1-3
CDR3 protein: CASSPGTGAYGNTIYF
CDR3 DNA: TGTGCCAGCAGCCCGGGGACAGGGGCATATGGAAACACCATATATTTT

clone size: NA
V gene: TRBV27
D gene: NA
CDR3 length: 13
J gene: TRBJ2-7
CDR3 protein: CASRPGHSYEQYF
CDR3 DNA: TGTGCCAGCAGACCGGGACACTCCTACGAGCAGTACTTC

clone size: NA
V gene: TRBV6-1
D gene: NA
CDR3 length: 13
J gene: TRBJ1-5
CDR3 protein: CASSAGGKQPQHF
CDR3 DNA: TGTGCCAGCAGCGCTGGGGGGAAGCAGCCCCAGCATTTT

clone size: NA
V gene: TRBV30
D gene: NA
CDR3 length: 16
J gene: TRBJ2-1
CDR3 protein: CAWTTRDSLSYNEQFF
CDR3 DNA: TGTGCCTGGACCACCCGGGACTCGTTATCCTACAATGAGCAGTTCTTC

clone size: NA
V gene: TRBV27
D gene: NA
CDR3 length: 19
J gene: TRBJ2-1
CDR3 protein: CASSLGRLELTPLYNEQFF
CDR3 DNA: TGTGCCAGCAGTTTGGGGCGGTTGGAGCTCACCCCTCTTTACAATGAGCAGTTCTTC

clone size: few
V gene: TRBV4-3
D gene: TRBD1
CDR3 length: 13
J gene: TRBJ1-5
CDR3 protein: CASSQIQGPPQHF
CDR3 DNA: TGCGCCAGCAGCCAAATACAGGGGCCGCCCCAGCATTTT

clone size: NA
V gene: TRBV25-1
D gene: NA
CDR3 length: 13
J gene: TRBJ1-1
CDR3 protein: CASGKQGNTEAFF
CDR3 DNA: TGTGCCAGCGGAAAACAGGGGAACACTGAAGCTTTCTTT

clone size: NA
V gene: TRBV2
D gene: NA
CDR3 length: 15
J gene: TRBJ2-5
CDR3 protein: CASSESGGREETQYF
CDR3 DNA: TGTGCCAGCAGTGAATCGGGGGGCAGGGAAGAGACCCAGTACTTC

clone size: NA
V gene: TRBV9
D gene: TRBD2
CDR3 length: 23
J gene: TRBJ2-7
CDR3 protein: CASSVGGGKLAGGPRSPSYEQYF
CDR3 DNA: TGTGCCAGCAGCGTAGGTGGGGGGAAATTAGCGGGAGGCCCCCGTTCCCCATCCTACGAGCAGTACTTC

clone size: few
V gene: TRBV6-4
D gene: NA
CDR3 length: 16
J gene: TRBJ1-2
CDR3 protein: CASSDSTKGVLGGYTF
CDR3 DNA: TGTGCCAGCAGTGACTCTACGAAAGGGGTTTTAGGTGGCTACACCTTC

clone size: NA
V gene: TRBV11-3
D gene: NA
CDR3 length: 18
J gene: TRBJ2-3
CDR3 protein: CASSPGLFTEFRTDTQYF
CDR3 DNA: TGTGCCAGCAGCCCTGGACTATTTACAGAGTTCCGCACAGATACGCAGTATTTT

clone size: once
V gene: TRBV25-1
D gene: NA
CDR3 length: 12
J gene: TRBJ1-4
CDR3 protein: CASRQTNEKLFF
CDR3 DNA: TGTGCCAGCAGACAGACTAATGAAAAACTGTTTTTT

clone size: NA
V gene: TRBV7-9
D gene: TRBD1
CDR3 length: 11
J gene: TRBJ2-5
CDR3 protein: CASTGGETQYF
CDR3 DNA: TGTGCCAGCACAGGGGGAGAGACCCAGTACTTC

clone size: NA
V gene: TRBV6-5
D gene: NA
CDR3 length: 16
J gene: TRBJ1-4
CDR3 protein: CASSYSEIWAGEKLFF
CDR3 DNA: TGTGCCAGCAGTTACTCAGAGATTTGGGCAGGTGAAAAACTGTTTTTT

clone size: NA
V gene: TRBV4-3
D gene: TRBD1
CDR3 length: 15
J gene: TRBJ1-4
CDR3 protein: CASSAASDRGEKLFF
CDR3 DNA: TGCGCCAGCAGCGCAGCGAGCGACAGGGGCGAAAAACTGTTTTTT

clone size: NA
V gene: TRBV7-2
D gene: NA
CDR3 length: 15
J gene: TRBJ2-7
CDR3 protein: CASSSSDRRAYEQYF
CDR3 DNA: TGTGCCAGCAGCTCCTCGGACAGACGGGCCTACGAGCAGTACTTC

clone size: NA
V gene: TRBV19
D gene: TRBD1
CDR3 length: 15
J gene: TRBJ2-5
CDR3 protein: CASSIGTGGGETQYF
CDR3 DNA: TGTGCCAGTAGTATTGGGACAGGGGGAGGAGAGACCCAGTACTTC

clone size: NA
V gene: TRBV7-2
D gene: TRBD1
CDR3 length: 13
J gene: TRBJ1-5
CDR3 protein: CASSQDRIQPQHF
CDR3 DNA: TGTGCCAGCAGCCAGGACAGGATTCAGCCCCAGCATTTT

clone size: NA
V gene: TRBV30
D gene: NA
CDR3 length: 18
J gene: TRBJ2-4
CDR3 protein: CAWSPRLGGNLGKNIQYF
CDR3 DNA: TGTGCCTGGAGTCCCCGTTTGGGAGGAAACTTGGGGAAAAACATTCAGTACTTC

clone size: NA
V gene: TRBV30
D gene: NA
CDR3 length: 12
J gene: TRBJ1-2
CDR3 protein: CAWSPTNYGYTF
CDR3 DNA: TGTGCCTGGAGTCCTACGAACTATGGCTACACCTTC

clone size: NA
V gene: TRBV18
D gene: NA
CDR3 length: 13
J gene: TRBJ1-2
CDR3 protein: CASSPTRVDGYTF
CDR3 DNA: TGTGCCAGCTCACCTACTAGGGTGGATGGCTACACCTTC

clone size: NA
V gene: TRBV25-1
D gene: NA
CDR3 length: 15
J gene: TRBJ2-3
CDR3 protein: CASSETGVGTDTQYF
CDR3 DNA: TGTGCCAGCAGTGAGACGGGGGTAGGGACAGATACGCAGTATTTT

clone size: NA
V gene: TRBV29-1
D gene: NA
CDR3 length: 10
J gene: TRBJ1-2
CDR3 protein: CSDREDGYIF
CDR3 DNA: TGCAGCGACAGGGAAGATGGCTACATCTTC

clone size: once
V gene: TRBV5-6
D gene: NA
CDR3 length: 12
J gene: TRBJ2-5
CDR3 protein: CASSLTRETQYF
CDR3 DNA: TGTGCCAGCAGCTTGACAAGAGAGACCCAGTACTTC

clone size: once
V gene: TRBV19
D gene: TRBD2
CDR3 length: 14
J gene: TRBJ2-7
CDR3 protein: CASSGTSGSYEQYF
CDR3 DNA: TGTGCCAGTAGCGGGACTAGCGGGAGCTACGAGCAGTACTTC

clone size: NA
V gene: TRBV10-2
D gene: TRBD1
CDR3 length: 13
J gene: TRBJ2-3
CDR3 protein: CASSPGQGFGQYF
CDR3 DNA: TGCGCCAGCAGTCCGGGACAGGGATTTGGGCAGTATTTT

clone size: once
V gene: TRBV10-3
D gene: NA
CDR3 length: 15
J gene: TRBJ2-7
CDR3 protein: CAISYLTGPSDEQYF
CDR3 DNA: TGTGCCATCAGTTACCTTACAGGACCAAGCGACGAGCAGTACTTC

clone size: NA
V gene: TRBV30
D gene: NA
CDR3 length: 15
J gene: TRBJ2-2
CDR3 protein: CAWGFLLPGTGELFF
CDR3 DNA: TGTGCCTGGGGTTTCCTATTACCGGGGACCGGGGAGCTGTTTTTT

clone size: NA
V gene: TRBV9
D gene: NA
CDR3 length: 14
J gene: TRBJ2-7
CDR3 protein: CASSPRTGSYEQYF
CDR3 DNA: TGTGCCAGCAGCCCGAGGACTGGCTCCTACGAGCAGTACTTC

clone size: NA
V gene: TRBV5-6
D gene: TRBD2
CDR3 length: 14
J gene: TRBJ2-5
CDR3 protein: CASISLADRETQYF
CDR3 DNA: TGTGCCAGCATAAGCCTAGCGGATCGAGAGACCCAGTACTTC

clone size: NA
V gene: TRBV28
D gene: NA
CDR3 length: 15
J gene: TRBJ2-7
CDR3 protein: CASSPTNLGSREQYF
CDR3 DNA: TGTGCCAGCAGTCCCACAAACTTGGGCTCGCGTGAGCAGTACTTC

clone size: NA
V gene: TRBV7-2
D gene: NA
CDR3 length: 13
J gene: TRBJ2-3
CDR3 protein: CASSLGHTDTQYF
CDR3 DNA: TGTGCCAGCAGCTTAGGACACACAGATACGCAGTATTTT

clone size: NA
V gene: TRBV6-5
D gene: TRBD1
CDR3 length: 15
J gene: TRBJ2-7
CDR3 protein: CASSYSGQGSYEQYF
CDR3 DNA: TGTGCCAGCAGTTACTCGGGACAGGGATCCTACGAGCAGTACTTC

clone size: NA
V gene: TRBV25-1
D gene: TRBD1
CDR3 length: 17
J gene: TRBJ1-6
CDR3 protein: CASSAQQGAGYNSPLHF
CDR3 DNA: TGTGCCAGCAGTGCTCAACAGGGGGCTGGCTATAATTCACCCCTCCACTTT

clone size: NA
V gene: TRBV5-1
D gene: TRBD1
CDR3 length: 18
J gene: TRBJ2-6
CDR3 protein: CASSSIGQGLSGANGLTF
CDR3 DNA: TGCGCCAGCAGTTCGATTGGACAGGGCCTCTCTGGGGCCAACGGCCTGACTTTC

clone size: NA
V gene: TRBV10-3
D gene: NA
CDR3 length: 13
J gene: TRBJ1-2
CDR3 protein: CAISGRTDYGYTF
CDR3 DNA: TGTGCCATCAGTGGCCGGACAGACTATGGCTACACCTTC

clone size: NA
V gene: TRBV30
D gene: NA
CDR3 length: 12
J gene: TRBJ2-4
CDR3 protein: CAWSVQKNIQYF
CDR3 DNA: TGTGCCTGGAGTGTACAGAAAAACATTCAGTACTTC

clone size: NA
V gene: TRBV5-8
D gene: TRBD1
CDR3 length: 14
J gene: TRBJ2-7
CDR3 protein: CASSSGQGLDEQYF
CDR3 DNA: TGTGCCAGCAGCTCCGGACAGGGTCTCGACGAGCAGTACTTC

clone size: NA
V gene: TRBV18
D gene: TRBD1
CDR3 length: 15
J gene: TRBJ2-7
CDR3 protein: CASSLMGDRGYEQYF
CDR3 DNA: TGTGCCAGCTCCCTTATGGGGGACAGGGGTTACGAGCAGTACTTC

clone size: NA
V gene: TRBV9
D gene: NA
CDR3 length: 14
J gene: TRBJ2-3
CDR3 protein: CASSPQTSTDTQYF
CDR3 DNA: TGTGCCAGCAGCCCTCAGACTAGCACAGATACGCAGTATTTT

clone size: NA
V gene: TRBV6-5
D gene: TRBD1
CDR3 length: 15
J gene: TRBJ2-1
CDR3 protein: CASSYRDSSYNEQFF
CDR3 DNA: TGTGCCAGCAGTTACAGGGACAGCTCCTACAATGAGCAGTTCTTC

clone size: NA
V gene: TRBV15
D gene: NA
CDR3 length: 13
J gene: TRBJ2-3
CDR3 protein: CATSTGDTDTQYF
CDR3 DNA: TGTGCCACCAGCACAGGGGATACGGATACGCAGTATTTT

clone size: NA
V gene: TRBV29-1
D gene: NA
CDR3 length: 14
J gene: TRBJ1-2
CDR3 protein: CSVPPSGQFYGYTF
CDR3 DNA: TGCAGCGTTCCTCCCTCCGGACAGTTCTATGGCTACACCTTC

clone size: NA
V gene: TRBV19
D gene: TRBD1
CDR3 length: 16
J gene: TRBJ2-1
CDR3 protein: CASRDRGRLSYNEQFF
CDR3 DNA: TGTGCCAGCCGGGACAGGGGTCGTTTATCCTACAATGAGCAGTTCTTC

clone size: NA
V gene: TRBV7-2
D gene: NA
CDR3 length: 13
J gene: TRBJ2-7
CDR3 protein: CASSFTGYNEQYF
CDR3 DNA: TGTGCCAGCAGCTTCACAGGTTACAACGAGCAGTACTTC

clone size: NA
V gene: TRBV27
D gene: NA
CDR3 length: 16
J gene: TRBJ2-1
CDR3 protein: CASSTGWGESYNEQFF
CDR3 DNA: TGTGCCAGCAGTACGGGATGGGGGGAGTCCTACAATGAGCAGTTCTTC